Below, 18 T cell receptor beta chains from the same sample are listed, as sequenced in a study of blood T cells in healthy people across ages. Sample-barcoded 5' priming and a J-beta primer mix drove a second PCR of roughly 6 to 12 cycles. TCRdb reprocessed the 5' RACE reads with MiXCR, giving one entry per CDR3 protein. Among 1 million to 1.2 million distinct CDR3 sequences listed, around two fifths were seen once. Sequenced input: blood. These receptors were collected from a man aged 18 to 29 in good health.

The chain uses TRBV4-3 and TRBJ1-1, with D tentatively TRBD1 (5 bases). CDR3 length: 15 residues. Per the germline V gene, CDR1 is LGHNA and CDR2 is YSLEER. Trimming removed 0 bases from V and 4 bases from J, with 12 bases in between. The CDR3 bases are TGCGCCAGCAGCCAAGATTGGGGGAGGTCCACTGAAGCTTTCTTT. Its protein product is CASSQDWGRSTEAFF.

The sample holds a few counts of this clonotype. J is TRBJ1-1 and V is TRBV3-1; the D is unclear. The CDR3 consists of 13 residues. In germline, CDR1 is LGHDT, CDR2 YNNKEL (reference sequence). Trimming shortened V by 0 bases and J by 11 bases, and 13 bases separated the two germline ends. CDR3 bases: TGTGCCAGCAGCCAAGAGCGGCGCACGGGGGCTTTCTTT. It yields the protein CASSQERRTGAFF.

The CDR3 DNA is TGTGCCAGCAGCTTAACGGGCACGAGACACGCGGAGCTGTTTTTT. As protein: CASSLTGTRHAELFF. The chain joins TRBV7-3 to TRBJ2-2; the D is unclear. The germline gives CDR1 SGHTA, CDR2 FQGTGA. V was cut by 0 bases and J by 10 bases, with 15 bases left in between. This CDR3 comprises 15 residues. The whole variable domain, remainder taken from reference TRBV7-3 and TRBJ2-2, is GAGVSQTPSNKVTEKGKYVELRCDPISGHTALYWYRQSLGQGPEFLIYFQGTGAADDSGLPNDRFFAVRPEGSVSTLKIQRTERGDSAVYLCASSLTGTRHAELFFGEGSRLTVL.

The chain carries TRBV29-1 and TRBJ1-5; 8 nucleotides match TRBD1. The CDR3 consists of 14 residues. The J segment lost 6 bases and the V segment lost 6 bases, leaving 10 bases of the junction unmatched. Per the germline V gene, CDR1 is SQVTM and CDR2 is ANQGSEA. The CDR3 protein is CSVCGDRGRQPQHF. The DNA of the CDR3 is TGCAGCGTCTGCGGCGACAGGGGTCGTCAGCCCCAGCATTTT.

This clonotype has a handful of counts. The chain links TRBV12-3 or TRBV12-4 to TRBJ2-6, with 7 bases aligning to TRBD1. There are 18 residues in the CDR3. J gave up 1 base and V 5 bases, and 11 bases lay outside the gene matches. The CDR3 region is CASSLEGATPSGANVLTF. The CDR3 coding sequence is TGTGCCAGCAGTCTAGAGGGGGCAACTCCTTCTGGGGCCAACGTCCTGACTTTC.

The chain has TRBV12-5 and TRBJ2-3, with D possibly matching TRBD1 (6 bases). Trimming left V 1 base short and J 0 bases short, with 8 bases between. This CDR3 has 15 residues. CDR1 is LGHNT, CDR2 FRNRAP, per germline. The DNA for the CDR3 is TGTGCTAGTGGTTTGGGACAGGCCAGCACAGATACGCAGTATTTT. It yields the protein CASGLGQASTDTQYF.

The genes are TRBV6-6 and TRBJ2-7; 7 nucleotides agree with TRBD1. The length of the CDR3 is 15 residues. From germline, CDR1 is MNHNY and CDR2 SVGAGI (reference sequence). Germline trimming cut 6 bases from V and 2 bases from J; bases unmatched to any gene: 10. CDR3 residues: CASRTEDRLTYEQYF. As DNA, the CDR3 is TGTGCCAGCAGGACGGAGGACAGGCTGACCTACGAGCAGTACTTC.

Only a few counts were recorded for this clonotype. The chain has TRBV27 and TRBJ2-7; D is possibly TRBD1 (5 bases). Germline assignment: CDR1 MNHEY and CDR2 SMNVEV (reference sequence). Trimming took 6 bases from V and 2 from J, leaving 14 bases between them. The CDR3 is 14 residues long. CDR3 sequence (DNA): TGTGCCAGCAGATGGACAAGGGAAACCTACGAGCAGTACTTC. Protein product: CASRWTRETYEQYF.

Of note for this clonotype: Sequence at one end of the junction differs from germline and may be a read error. The gene calls are TRBV4-1 and TRBJ2-3; 8 bases are shared with TRBD2. Per the germline V gene, CDR1 is MGHRA and CDR2 is YSYEKL. This CDR3 has 16 amino acids. The DNA for the CDR3 is TGCGCCAGCGGCCAAGTTCCTAGCGGGCCCACAGATACGCAGTATTTT. The encoded protein is CASGQVPSGPTDTQYF.

This clonotype was recorded a few times. The V and J genes are TRBV10-3 and TRBJ1-6; D gene uncertain. The CDR3 is 14 amino acids. V was clipped by 10 bases and J by 6 bases, with 16 bases between them. Germline assignment: CDR1 ENHRY and CDR2 SYGVKD. The CDR3 DNA is TGTGCCACCAGAGAACAGATTATTAATTCACCCCTCCACTTT. Its translation: CATREQIINSPLHF.

This clonotype appeared a few times. The chain recombines TRBV27 with TRBJ2-5; D gene ambiguous. The length of the CDR3 is 14 residues. The germline gives CDR1 MNHEY, CDR2 SMNVEV (reference sequence). The V end lost 4 bases, the J end lost 2 bases, and 11 bases lay between the germline ends. This chain's CDR3 is CASSWSGWQETQYF. CDR3 bases: TGTGCCAGCAGTTGGTCCGGGTGGCAAGAGACCCAGTACTTC.

There are a few counts of this clonotype. The chain employs TRBV11-2 and TRBJ2-2; 7 bases map to TRBD1. Germline V gene sequence: CDR1 SGHAT, CDR2 FQNNGV. Trimming cost V 4 bases and J 4 bases; bases outside gene matches: 6. This CDR3 comprises 15 residues. CDR3 amino acids: CASSSTGAGTGELFF. The CDR3 nucleotides are TGTGCCAGCAGCTCAACAGGGGCCGGCACCGGGGAGCTGTTTTTT.

The table lists this clonotype with many counts. The chain couples TRBV18 to TRBJ1-5, with TRBD1 matching 7 bases. V shed 3 bases and J 4 bases; nucleotides not matched to a gene: 3. Germline V gene lookup returns CDR1 KGHSH and CDR2 LQKENI. This CDR3 has 14 amino acids. CDR3 nucleotide sequence: TGTGCCAGCTCACCTGGGACAGCTAATCAGCCCCAGCATTTT. It specifies CASSPGTANQPQHF.

The chain uses TRBV6-5 and TRBJ1-1; D gene unclear. Looked up from germline, CDR1 is MNHEY and CDR2 is SVGAGI. The CDR3 spans 14 residues. Trimming took off 0 bases at V and 5 bases at J, with 10 bases between the two ends. This chain's CDR3 is CASSYSGWSTEAFF. DNA of the CDR3: TGTGCCAGCAGTTACTCAGGGTGGAGTACTGAAGCTTTCTTT.

J is TRBJ2-3 and V is TRBV5-1; 7 nucleotides match TRBD1. V trimming: 5 bases; J trimming: 2 bases; junction bases outside the gene matches: 11. The CDR3 sequence is 16 residues long. Germline-derived CDR1 and CDR2 are SGHRS and YFSETQ. The CDR3, as DNA: TGCGCCAGCAGGAAACAGGACAGGCTAAACACAGATACGCAGTATTTT. It codes for CASRKQDRLNTDTQYF. Full variable domain (remainder filled in from reference TRBV5-1 and TRBJ2-3): KAGVTQTPRYLIKTRGQQVTLSCSPISGHRSVSWYQQTPGQGLQFLFEYFSETQRNKGNFPGRFSGRQFSNSRSEMNVSTLELGDSALYLCASRKQDRLNTDTQYFGPGTRLTVL.

The V and J genes are TRBV18 and TRBJ1-4, with 9 nucleotides matching TRBD1. Germline V gene sequence: CDR1 KGHSH, CDR2 LQKENI. CDR3 size: 15 residues. With 6 bases clipped from V and 6 bases from J, the junction kept 8 bases outside the gene matches. The CDR3: CASSAQGAPDEKLFF. The CDR3 nucleotides are TGTGCCAGCTCCGCACAGGGGGCGCCGGATGAAAAACTGTTTTTT.

This chain joins TRBV29-1 and TRBJ1-2, with D perhaps TRBD1 (5 bases). V was trimmed by 2 bases and J by 6 bases, leaving 13 bases between them. The germline gives CDR1 SQVTM, CDR2 ANQGSEA. The CDR3 has 13 amino acids. The CDR3 loop reads CSVESQGGHGYTF. The CDR3 bases are TGCAGCGTTGAATCTCAGGGTGGTCATGGCTACACCTTC.

This clonotype occurred a few times. The chain recombines TRBV6-2 or TRBV6-3 with TRBJ2-1, with unresolved D. Germline V gene data show CDR1 as MNHEY and CDR2 as SVGEGT. Between the trimmed V and J ends, which lost 5 bases and 8 bases, there was a span of 22 bases. The CDR3 length is 16 residues. The CDR3 reads CASSTVRASIVDEQFF. The DNA of the CDR3 is TGTGCCAGCAGTACCGTACGTGCCTCCATTGTCGATGAGCAGTTCTTC.